A single sample gave rise to the 9 T cell receptor beta chains below, sequenced in a study of metastatic and nonmetastatic thyroid tumors. Among the patients, none had received any treatment before thyroid surgery. Through MiXCR, TCRdb re-clonotyped the PCR reads. In the table there are around 5,000 clones, under 30% of which are singletons. Material for sequencing was adjacent normal tissue. The receptors stem from a male donor with papillary thyroid cancer or a benign thyroid nodule (not recorded which). Some clones in this sample may be carry-over from other donors' samples.

This chain joins TRBV2 and TRBJ2-7; a weak D match, TRBD1 (5 bases). Trimming removed 6 bases at V and 5 bases at J, with 17 bases between. Looked up from germline, CDR1 is SNHLY and CDR2 is FYNNEI. This CDR3 has 14 amino acids. The CDR3 DNA follows: TGTGCCAGCAGGTCCGGGCAGGGCGTGGACGAGCAGTACTTC. It codes for CASRSGQGVDEQYF.

This clone has more than one count but fewer than ten. The chain links TRBV12-3 or TRBV12-4 to TRBJ2-3; TRBD1 or TRBD2 may be the D gene (5 bases each). The CDR3 has 12 amino acids. V lost 4 bases, J lost 9 bases, and 11 bases lay in between. CDR3 DNA sequence: TGTGCCAGCAGTTCTGGGGGTGACACGCAGTATTTT. Translated, it gives CASSSGGDTQYF.

This clone is deemed medium-sized. This rearrangement joins TRBV30 to TRBJ1-4; D is unclear. The V gene lost 5 bases and the J gene lost 8 bases, with 18 bases spanning the gap. Per germline, CDR1 GTSNPN and CDR2 SVGIG (reference sequence). The CDR3 runs to 14 residues. The CDR3 DNA reads as TGTGCCTGGTCTAAGGCCTACGTTGGGGAAAAACTGTTTTTT. Its translation: CAWSKAYVGEKLFF.

V gene TRBV5-1 combines with J gene TRBJ1-1, with a tentative D call TRBD1 (5 bases). The CDR3 extends over 12 amino acids. The V and J ends lost 0 bases and 8 bases respectively, with 8 bases between them. Germline CDR1 SGHRS, CDR2 YFSETQ. CDR3 in DNA: TGCGCCAGCAGCTTGGCCGGGGGGGAAGCTTTCTTT. Translated: CASSLAGGEAFF.

This clone appeared a few times. The CDR3 DNA is TGTGCCAGCAGTCCACAGGGGGCCCGGGAGACCCAGTACTTC. This encodes CASSPQGARETQYF. The chain carries TRBV6-1 and TRBJ2-5, with 9 bases fitting TRBD1. This CDR3 has 14 residues. The ends lost 5 bases at V and 5 bases at J; junction bases unmatched: 6. Germline V lookup: CDR1 MNHNS, CDR2 SASEGT.

This clone was counted a few times. The chain has TRBV6-1 and TRBJ1-5; a possible D gene is TRBD1 (6 bases). The V and J ends lost 5 bases and 0 bases respectively, with 14 bases between them. The germline V gene has CDR1 MNHNS and CDR2 SASEGT. There are 16 residues in the CDR3. Here the CDR3 reads CASSPTGQYSNQPQHF. CDR3 in DNA: TGTGCCAGCAGTCCGACAGGCCAATATAGCAATCAGCCCCAGCATTTT.

This clone is classed as medium-sized. The rearrangement uses TRBV18 and TRBJ1-4, with 7 bases identical to TRBD1. This CDR3 region has 15 residues. The ends lost 3 bases at V and 4 bases at J; junction bases unmatched: 5. Per the germline V gene, CDR1 is KGHSH and CDR2 is LQKENI. The CDR3 region is CASSPRTGFNEKLFF. The CDR3 DNA sequence: TGTGCCAGCTCACCGCGGACAGGCTTTAATGAAAAACTGTTTTTT.

This clone turned up a few times. The chain combines TRBV20-1 with TRBJ1-5; D is unclear. V lost 5 bases, J lost 0 bases, and 5 bases lay in between. Germline V CDR1 and CDR2: DFQATT, SNEGSKA (reference sequence). The CDR3 is 12 amino acids. DNA for the CDR3: TGCAGTGCTCAGATTAGCAATCAGCCCCAGCATTTT. Residues: CSAQISNQPQHF.

Details on this clone: This sequence may be a read error, since a much larger clone differs from it by one base. The rearrangement joins TRBV7-2 to TRBJ2-2; D is undetermined. V dropped 2 bases and J dropped 7 bases, with 5 bases sitting between them. Germline CDR1 SGHTA, CDR2 FQGNSA. The CDR3 is made up of 12 amino acids. CDR3 nucleotides: TGTACCAGCAGCTTACAAAGCGGGGAGCTGTTTTTT. This codes for CTSSLQSGELFF.